These 18 T cell receptor beta chains share one sample of origin, sequenced in a study of control samples from healthy donors and cancer patients. The assay was immunoSEQ multiplex PCR, and TCRdb's table has in-frame clones only and misses some. This sample has about 100,000 clones, with 85% to 90% found just once. What was sequenced was blood. The receptors stem from a man younger than 45 in good health.

The chain carries TRBV7-9 and TRBJ2-5, with D tentatively TRBD1 or TRBD2 (5 bases each). Trimming removed 5 bases at V and 7 bases at J, with 14 bases between. The CDR3 has 13 amino acids. From germline, CDR1 is SEHNR and CDR2 FQNEAQ (reference sequence). This CDR3 reads CASSRDGFTTQYF. As DNA, the CDR3 is TGTGCCAGCAGCCGGGACGGTTTTACGACCCAGTACTTC.

The chain couples TRBV5-1 to TRBJ2-2, with unresolved D. The CDR3 loop spans 14 amino acids. V lost 0 bases to trimming and J lost 0 bases, with 3 bases between them. Germline loops: CDR1 SGHRS, CDR2 YFSETQ. CDR3 nucleotides: TGCGCCAGCAGCTTGGATACGAACACCGGGGAGCTGTTTTTT. Protein: CASSLDTNTGELFF. Full variable domain (rest looked up from reference TRBV5-1 and TRBJ2-2): KAGVTQTPRYLIKTRGQQVTLSCSPISGHRSVSWYQQTPGQGLQFLFEYFSETQRNKGNFPGRFSGRQFSNSRSEMNVSTLELGDSALYLCASSLDTNTGELFFGEGSRLTVL.

The V and J genes are TRBV29-1 and TRBJ2-2; the match to TRBD2 covers 7 bases. CDR3 length: 14 residues. Germline V gene sequence: CDR1 SQVTM, CDR2 ANQGSEA. Trimming removed 6 bases from V and 0 bases from J; junction bases left unmatched: 4. The CDR3, as DNA: TGCAGCGTCCAGACTAGCCCGAACACCGGGGAGCTGTTTTTT. This codes for CSVQTSPNTGELFF.

The rearrangement uses TRBV19 and TRBJ2-1; TRBD2 agrees at 7 bases. Germline assignment: CDR1 LNHDA and CDR2 SQIVND (reference sequence). The CDR3 spans 16 residues. V lost 3 bases to trimming and J lost 9 bases; unmatched junction nucleotides: 14. The CDR3 DNA follows: TGTGCCAGTAGTATCCGCACTGGCGGGAGCTTAGGTGAGCAGTTCTTC. Translated, it gives CASSIRTGGSLGEQFF.

The chain carries TRBV7-9 and TRBJ2-1; weak D call: TRBD1 (5 bases). Germline values: CDR1 SEHNR, CDR2 FQNEAQ (reference sequence). This CDR3 contains 15 residues. The V and J ends lost 1 base and 4 bases respectively, with 11 bases between them. The CDR3 reads CASSLGQMPYNEQFF. CDR3 DNA: TGTGCCAGCAGCTTAGGACAGATGCCTTACAATGAGCAGTTCTTC.

This sequence joins TRBV4-3 and TRBJ2-3; D might be TRBD1 or TRBD2, each matching 7 bases. V was clipped by 4 bases and J by 4 bases, with 21 bases between them. CDR1 and CDR2 from the germline V gene are LGHNA and YSLEER. The CDR3 sequence is 17 residues long. CDR3 bases: TGCGCCAGCAGCCCGGAGGGGGCCCGGGGAGGGCCAGATACGCAGTATTTT. Translation: CASSPEGARGGPDTQYF.

This sequence joins TRBV19 and TRBJ1-3; D unresolved. Germline CDR1 LNHDA, CDR2 SQIVND (reference sequence). Trimming stripped 0 bases from V and 0 bases from J, with 15 bases between. The CDR3 extends over 18 amino acids. Here the CDR3 reads CASSIDGRIASSGNTIYF. The CDR3 DNA reads as TGTGCCAGTAGTATAGACGGACGGATCGCCTCCTCTGGAAACACCATATATTTT.

The chain combines TRBV19 with TRBJ2-6; the D is unclear. Trimming pared 5 bases from V and 2 bases from J, leaving 10 bases between. The CDR3 sequence is 15 residues long. Germline V gene sequence: CDR1 LNHDA, CDR2 SQIVND (reference sequence). The CDR3 reads CASSLRDPGANVLTF. CDR3 nucleotide sequence: TGTGCCAGTAGTCTAAGGGATCCTGGGGCCAACGTCCTGACTTTC.

The rearrangement uses TRBV5-1 and TRBJ2-3; D may be TRBD2 (5 bases). This CDR3 is 15 amino acids long. Trimming took off 3 bases at V and 0 bases at J, with 11 bases between the two ends. Germline CDR1 reads SGHRS; CDR2 reads YFSETQ. CDR3: CASSSERRSTDTQYF. The CDR3 coding sequence is TGCGCCAGCAGCTCCGAGCGGAGGAGCACAGATACGCAGTATTTT.

V is TRBV18 and J is TRBJ2-1; 9 bases align to TRBD1. V was clipped by 3 bases and J by 5 bases; unmatched bases: 2. From germline, CDR1 is KGHSH and CDR2 LQKENI. This CDR3 contains 14 residues. The CDR3 sequence is CASSPGQGNNEQFF. The CDR3 DNA reads as TGTGCCAGCTCACCGGGACAGGGTAACAATGAGCAGTTCTTC.

This rearrangement joins TRBV7-6 to TRBJ2-5, with 11 bases fitting TRBD1. Germline V CDR1 and CDR2: SGHVS, FNYEAQ. V shed 2 bases and J 7 bases; nucleotides not matched to a gene: 6. The CDR3 is 15 residues long. The CDR3 spells CASSLSGQGALTQYF. The CDR3 nucleotides read TGTGCCAGCAGCTTATCAGGACAGGGGGCTTTGACCCAGTACTTC.

The chain combines TRBV11-2 with TRBJ2-1; 12 bases align to TRBD2. This CDR3 has 15 amino acids. CDR1 is SGHAT, CDR2 FQNNGV, per germline. Unmatched junction bases numbered 1, after V lost 1 base and J lost 6 bases. CDR3 nucleotides: TGTGCCAGCAGCTTAGGGGGACTAGCGGGCAATGAGCAGTTCTTC. It codes for CASSLGGLAGNEQFF.

The V and J genes are TRBV6-2 or TRBV6-3 and TRBJ2-2, with TRBD2 matching 8 bases. The trim removed 2 bases at V and 0 bases at J, leaving 5 bases unmatched. Germline CDR1 is MNHEY and CDR2 is SVGEGT. CDR3 length: 17 amino acids. The CDR3 nucleotides are TGTGCCAGCAGTTACGTTAGCGGGACCCCGAACACCGGGGAGCTGTTTTTT. This sequence encodes CASSYVSGTPNTGELFF.

The V and J genes are TRBV2 and TRBJ2-6; perhaps TRBD2 as D (5 bases). The V gene's germline CDR1 is SNHLY and CDR2 FYNNEI. This CDR3 has 19 residues. V lost 6 bases and J 0 bases, leaving 21 bases between the germline ends. For the CDR3, the DNA is TGTGCCAGCAGCTCTCAAGGAGGACTCAGAAGCTCTGGGGCCAACGTCCTGACTTTC. It codes for CASSSQGGLRSSGANVLTF.

The chain combines TRBV28 with TRBJ1-5; 8 positions agree with TRBD1. The CDR3 is made up of 15 amino acids. The ends lost 6 bases at V and 4 bases at J; junction bases unmatched: 8. Per germline, CDR1 MDHEN and CDR2 SYDVKM. CDR3 nucleotide sequence: TGTGCCAGCAGGCGGGACAGGTTGCCAAATCAGCCCCAGCATTTT. Amino acids: CASRRDRLPNQPQHF.

J is TRBJ2-2 and V is TRBV11-3; D unresolved. Trimming removed 7 bases at V and 0 bases at J, with 9 bases between. The CDR3 covers 14 residues. Per germline, CDR1 SGHNT and CDR2 YENEEA. CDR3 nucleotide sequence: TGTGCCAGCAACAGAGAAGCGAACACCGGGGAGCTGTTTTTT. Amino acid sequence: CASNREANTGELFF. Variable domain in full (rest from reference TRBV11-3 and TRBJ2-2): EAGVVQSPRYKIIEKKQPVAFWCNPISGHNTLYWYLQNLGQGPELLIRYENEEAVDDSQLPKDRFSAERLKGVDSTLKIQPAELGDSAVYLCASNREANTGELFFGEGSRLTVL.

CDR3 DNA: TGTGCCAGCAGTCAACTCCCGGACAGTGAAGCTTTCTTT. Residues: CASSQLPDSEAFF. The chain joins TRBV6-2 or TRBV6-3 to TRBJ1-1, with D perhaps matching TRBD1 (6 bases). Trimming left V 5 bases short and J 7 bases short, with 14 bases between. The CDR3 contains 13 residues. From germline, CDR1 is MNHEY and CDR2 SVGEGT.

This clone was observed once. The chain combines TRBV30 with TRBJ1-2; 10 nucleotides line up with TRBD1. In germline, CDR1 is GTSNPN, CDR2 SVGIG (reference sequence). Trimming took 4 bases from V and 8 from J; bases not matched to a gene: 13. The CDR3 spans 15 residues. The CDR3 DNA follows: TGTGCCTGGACCCCTTACGGACAGGGGGGAAAAGGCTACACCTTC. Translation: CAWTPYGQGGKGYTF.